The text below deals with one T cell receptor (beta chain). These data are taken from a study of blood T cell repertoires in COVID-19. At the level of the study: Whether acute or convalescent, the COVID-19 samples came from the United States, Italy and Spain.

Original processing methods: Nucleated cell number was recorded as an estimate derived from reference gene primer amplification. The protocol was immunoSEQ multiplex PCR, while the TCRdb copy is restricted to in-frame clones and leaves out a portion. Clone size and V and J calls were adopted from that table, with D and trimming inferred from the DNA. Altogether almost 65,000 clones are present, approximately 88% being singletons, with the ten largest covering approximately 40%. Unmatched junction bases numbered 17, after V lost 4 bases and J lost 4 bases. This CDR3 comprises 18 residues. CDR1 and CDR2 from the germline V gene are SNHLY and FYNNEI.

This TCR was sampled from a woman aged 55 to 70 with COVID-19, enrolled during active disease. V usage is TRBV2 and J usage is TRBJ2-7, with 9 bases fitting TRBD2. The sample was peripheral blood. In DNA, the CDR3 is TGTGCCAGCAGTGTCGGGACTAGCATATGGGATGTTGGATACGAGCAGTACTTC. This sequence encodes CASSVGTSIWDVGYEQYF.